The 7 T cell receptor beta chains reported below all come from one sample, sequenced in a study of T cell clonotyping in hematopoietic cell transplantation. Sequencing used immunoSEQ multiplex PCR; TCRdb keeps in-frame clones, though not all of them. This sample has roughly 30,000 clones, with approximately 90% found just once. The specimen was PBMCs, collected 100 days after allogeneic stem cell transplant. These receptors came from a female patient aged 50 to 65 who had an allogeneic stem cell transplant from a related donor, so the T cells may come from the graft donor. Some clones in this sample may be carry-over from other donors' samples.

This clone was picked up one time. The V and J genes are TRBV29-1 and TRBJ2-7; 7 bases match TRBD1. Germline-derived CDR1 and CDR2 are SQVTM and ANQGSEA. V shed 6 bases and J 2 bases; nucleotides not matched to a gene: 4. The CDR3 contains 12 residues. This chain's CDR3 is CSVKGATYEQYF. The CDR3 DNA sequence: TGCAGCGTGAAGGGGGCTACCTACGAGCAGTACTTC.

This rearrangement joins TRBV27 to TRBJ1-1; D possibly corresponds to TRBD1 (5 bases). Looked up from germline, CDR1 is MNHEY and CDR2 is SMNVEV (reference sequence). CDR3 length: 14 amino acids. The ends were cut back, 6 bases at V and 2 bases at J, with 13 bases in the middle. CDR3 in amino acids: CASRPPTVNTEAFF. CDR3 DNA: TGTGCCAGCAGACCCCCGACAGTCAACACTGAAGCTTTCTTT.

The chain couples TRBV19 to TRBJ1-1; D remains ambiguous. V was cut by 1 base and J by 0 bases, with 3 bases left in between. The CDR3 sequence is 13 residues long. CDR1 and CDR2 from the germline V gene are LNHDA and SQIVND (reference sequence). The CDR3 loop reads CASSIAVNTEAFF. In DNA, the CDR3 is TGTGCCAGTAGTATAGCTGTGAACACTGAAGCTTTCTTT.

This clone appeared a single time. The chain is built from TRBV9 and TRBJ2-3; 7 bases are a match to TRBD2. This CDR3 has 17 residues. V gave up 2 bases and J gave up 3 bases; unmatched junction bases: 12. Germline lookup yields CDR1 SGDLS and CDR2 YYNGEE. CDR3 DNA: TGTGCCAGCAGCGTCAACCTACTCCCCGGGGGGACAGATACGCAGTATTTT. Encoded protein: CASSVNLLPGGTDTQYF.

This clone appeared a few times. CDR3 amino acids: CASSVAGKMNTEAFF. The CDR3 nucleotides read TGTGCCAGCAGCGTAGCCGGCAAGATGAACACTGAAGCTTTCTTT. This chain connects TRBV9 to TRBJ1-1; D is undetermined. The CDR3 sequence is 15 residues long. Germline V gene lookup returns CDR1 SGDLS and CDR2 YYNGEE. V was pared by 0 bases and J by 0 bases, with 9 bases between.

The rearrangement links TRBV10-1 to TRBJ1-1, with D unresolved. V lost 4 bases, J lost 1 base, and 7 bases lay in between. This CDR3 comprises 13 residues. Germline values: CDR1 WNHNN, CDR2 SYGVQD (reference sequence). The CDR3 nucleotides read TGCGCCAGCAGTGTTGACTGGAACACTGAAGCTTTCTTT. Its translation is CASSVDWNTEAFF.

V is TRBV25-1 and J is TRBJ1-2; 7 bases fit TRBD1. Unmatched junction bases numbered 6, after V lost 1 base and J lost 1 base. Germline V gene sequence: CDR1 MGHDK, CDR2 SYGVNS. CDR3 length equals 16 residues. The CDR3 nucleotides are TGTGCCAGCAGTGAATTGGGAGGGGGCATTAACTATGGCTACACCTTC. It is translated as CASSELGGGINYGYTF.